This T cell receptor beta chain was recorded in a study of beta chain features in type 1 diabetes. Study outcomes and limitations: When Type 1 diabetes patients were examined, their TCRB CDR3s proved moderately but significantly shorter in all four CD4+ subsets.

Isolated RNA was reverse transcribed in full, so expressed TCRB transcripts were sequenced. Profiled with immunoSEQ multiplex PCR; TCRdb holds only in-frame clones, not every one. The sample has hundreds of thousands of clones, around an eighth seen once. Based on CD45RO/CCR7/CD25/CD127/CD95/CD27, CD4+ regulatory, stem cell-like memory, naive and central memory cells were sorted. The CDR3 runs 17 residues. Germline V lookup: CDR1 SGHTA, CDR2 FQGTGA. Trimming took 3 bases from V and 0 from J, leaving 15 bases between them. Notes on this clone: What it binds is unknown.

V is TRBV7-3 and J is TRBJ1-3; D is unclear. The origin of this receptor is a man aged 18 to 29 with type 1 diabetes. Sequencing used naive CD4+ T cells from blood. DNA for the CDR3: TGTGCCAGCAGCTTCCCAAGAGGAGGGAACTCTGGAAACACCATATATTTT. It translates to CASSFPRGGNSGNTIYF.